Below, 24 T cell receptor beta chains from the same sample are listed, as sequenced in a study of early T cells in non-severe SARS-CoV-2 infection. Using its own MiXCR run on the 5' RACE reads, TCRdb lists one record per CDR3 protein. The sample shows roughly 75,000 distinct CDR3 sequences, about a sixth of them seen only once. The sequenced sample was whole blood. The receptors stem from an adult who was a healthcare worker with PCR-confirmed SARS-CoV-2 infection or an uninfected control (not recorded which).

This clonotype was found many times. The CDR3 spells CSASPRGGNAYEQYF. CDR3 nucleotide sequence: TGCAGTGCTAGCCCTCGGGGGGGCAACGCCTACGAGCAGTACTTC. The chain carries TRBV20-1 and TRBJ2-7; 8 bases match TRBD2. The germline V gene has CDR1 DFQATT and CDR2 SNEGSKA (reference sequence). The CDR3 runs to 15 residues. The V gene end was trimmed by 3 bases and the J gene end by 2 bases; junction bases not matched to a gene: 9.

The table lists this clonotype with many counts. The V and J genes are TRBV7-9 and TRBJ2-3; unclear D gene. The CDR3 runs 15 residues. Germline loops: CDR1 SEHNR, CDR2 FQNEAQ (reference sequence). V lost 1 base to trimming and J lost 4 bases, with 12 bases between them. This CDR3 reads CASSLVTPRADTQYF. The CDR3 DNA reads as TGTGCCAGCAGCTTAGTAACACCCCGGGCAGATACGCAGTATTTT.

This rearrangement joins TRBV7-9 to TRBJ2-2; tentative D call: TRBD2 (5 bases). Trimming cost V 11 bases and J 8 bases, with 12 bases left between them. The CDR3 is 11 residues long. CDR1 is SEHNR, CDR2 FQNEAQ, per germline (reference sequence). The CDR3 coding sequence is TGTGCCGCGCTCGGGATGGGGGAGCTGTTTTTT. Amino acid sequence: CAALGMGELFF.

The chain joins TRBV7-8 to TRBJ2-7; 8 positions match TRBD2. After removal of 1 base from V and 7 bases from J, the junction contained 9 bases not matched to a gene. The CDR3 extends over 15 amino acids. Germline assignment: CDR1 SGHVS and CDR2 FQNEAQ. This CDR3 is CASSLEGTRRWEQYF. CDR3 sequence (DNA): TGTGCCAGCAGCTTAGAAGGGACTAGGAGATGGGAGCAGTACTTC.

As regards this clonotype: One end of the junction fails to match germline, which may point to a read error. The chain is built from TRBV10-2 and TRBJ2-5; 9 positions agree with TRBD1. From germline, CDR1 is WSHSY and CDR2 SAAADI. This CDR3 region has 15 residues. The DNA of the CDR3 is TGCGCCACCGACAGGGGGGGGATTAACCAAAAGACCCAGTACTTC. Protein sequence: CATDRGGINQKTQYF.

In its sample, this clonotype was seen many times. The chain recombines TRBV28 with TRBJ2-7, with TRBD1 matching 8 bases. CDR3 length equals 13 residues. Germline CDR1 MDHEN, CDR2 SYDVKM. V lost 8 bases and J lost 3; bases outside the gene matches: 6. The CDR3 DNA is TGTGCCAGCTTCCGGGACAGGAACTACGAGCAGTACTTC. It yields the protein CASFRDRNYEQYF.

This clonotype was picked up a small number of times. Here the CDR3 DNA reads TGTGCCAGCAGCTTCGGACAGGGGATAGCTGAAGCTTTCTTT. Protein sequence: CASSFGQGIAEAFF. The chain employs TRBV11-2 and TRBJ1-1, with 9 bases identical to TRBD1. Germline V lookup: CDR1 SGHAT, CDR2 FQNNGV. The V gene end was trimmed by 3 bases and the J gene end by 6 bases; junction bases not matched to a gene: 5. This CDR3 has 14 residues.

The chain carries TRBV20-1 and TRBJ2-3, with D hard to call. Trimming took 3 bases from V and 0 from J, leaving 13 bases between them. This CDR3 comprises 15 residues. Germline lookup yields CDR1 DFQATT and CDR2 SNEGSKA (reference sequence). The CDR3 sequence: CSASPQPRSTDTQYF. CDR3 nucleotide sequence: TGCAGTGCTAGCCCCCAACCCCGGAGCACAGATACGCAGTATTTT.

The chain uses TRBV14 and TRBJ2-6; D is possibly TRBD1 (6 bases). Trimming stripped 4 bases from V and 0 bases from J, with 16 bases between. This CDR3 is 18 amino acids long. CDR1 is SGHDN and CDR2 is FVKESK in the germline V gene. The CDR3 sequence: CASSLRRQGSSGANVLTF. CDR3 DNA: TGTGCCAGCAGCCTCAGGCGGCAGGGGTCCTCTGGGGCCAACGTCCTGACTTTC.

The chain couples TRBV7-8 to TRBJ2-3; TRBD2 is a possible D gene (6 bases). CDR3 length: 15 residues. Per germline, CDR1 SGHVS and CDR2 FQNEAQ. V shed 2 bases and J shed 8 bases, with 17 bases lying between them. The CDR3 protein is CASSLPRVREATQYF. CDR3 coding DNA: TGTGCCAGCAGCTTACCCCGCGTGCGGGAAGCTACGCAGTATTTT.

This clonotype was seen many times. The chain carries TRBV4-1 and TRBJ2-2; weak D call: TRBD1 (5 bases). Looked up from germline, CDR1 is MGHRA and CDR2 is YSYEKL. The CDR3 runs 14 residues. V shed 8 bases and J shed 0 bases, with 10 bases lying between them. CDR3 amino acids: CASGAESNTGELFF. CDR3 DNA: TGCGCCAGCGGGGCGGAATCGAACACCGGGGAGCTGTTTTTT.

A remark on this clonotype: One junction end does not reproduce the germline sequence, and a read error may be involved. The chain employs TRBV5-1 and TRBJ1-1, with D unresolved. This CDR3 contains 15 residues. Germline V CDR1 and CDR2: SGHRS, YFSETQ. Written as DNA, the CDR3 is TGCGCCAGCAGCCCAAGTGGAGGCGTGAACACTGAAGCTTTTTTT. Its translation: CASSPSGGVNTEAFF.

This chain joins TRBV9 and TRBJ2-5, with TRBD2 identical over 13 bases. Germline V gene lookup returns CDR1 SGDLS and CDR2 YYNGEE. J was trimmed by 5 bases and V by 4 bases; bases with no gene match: 20. CDR3 size: 20 residues. Here the CDR3 reads CASSSQLAGGPSGDRETQYF. The CDR3, as DNA: TGTGCCAGCAGCTCCCAACTAGCGGGAGGGCCCTCGGGGGATAGGGAGACCCAGTACTTC.

The chain is built from TRBV4-1 and TRBJ1-1; D unresolved. Per the germline V gene, CDR1 is MGHRA and CDR2 is YSYEKL. This CDR3 contains 15 residues. V was cut by 4 bases and J by 1 base, with 13 bases left in between. In DNA, the CDR3 is TGCGCCAGCAGCCGGTCTTCTCCGCGGAACACTGAAGCTTTCTTT. Translating it yields CASSRSSPRNTEAFF.

With regard to this clonotype: One end of the junction fails to match germline, which may point to a read error. The chain is built from TRBV28 and TRBJ1-5; 7 bases agree with TRBD1. The CDR3 extends over 16 amino acids. Germline values: CDR1 MDHEN, CDR2 SYDVKM. The CDR3 DNA sequence: TGTGCCAACAGTTCCCGGCAGGGGGTGGGCAATCAGCCCCAGCATTTT. Translation gives CANSSRQGVGNQPQHF.

J is TRBJ2-7 and V is TRBV19; 8 nucleotides line up with TRBD2. After removal of 5 bases from V and 2 bases from J, the junction contained 8 bases not matched to a gene. The length of the CDR3 is 15 residues. Germline values: CDR1 LNHDA, CDR2 SQIVND (reference sequence). The CDR3 reads CASSATLAGPYEQYF. CDR3 DNA: TGTGCCAGTAGTGCCACCTTAGCGGGACCCTACGAGCAGTACTTC. The variable domain in full, completed from reference TRBV19 and TRBJ2-7, reads DGGITQSPKYLFRKEGQNVTLSCEQNLNHDAMYWYRQDPGQGLRLIYYSQIVNDFQKGDIAEGYSVSREKKESFPLTVTSAQKNPTAFYLCASSATLAGPYEQYFGPGTRLTVT.

This clonotype has only a few counts. The chain links TRBV2 to TRBJ2-3; D uncertain. Trimming shortened V by 7 bases and J by 2 bases, and 4 bases separated the two germline ends. The CDR3 is 11 amino acids. The V gene's germline CDR1 is SNHLY and CDR2 FYNNEI. The CDR3 nucleotides read TGTGCCAGCACTCTCACAGATACGCAGTATTTT. Protein sequence: CASTLTDTQYF.

V usage is TRBV3-1 and J usage is TRBJ1-1; D is unresolved. CDR3 length: 11 amino acids. Germline V lookup: CDR1 LGHDT, CDR2 YNNKEL (reference sequence). Trimming left V 2 bases short and J 6 bases short, with 4 bases between. The CDR3 coding sequence is TGTGCCAGCAGCCAAAGGGCTGAAGCTTTCTTT. This gives the protein CASSQRAEAFF.

This clonotype has a count of ten or more. V usage is TRBV7-8 and J usage is TRBJ1-5, with 7 bases identical to TRBD1. The CDR3 has 15 residues. Germline assignment: CDR1 SGHVS and CDR2 FQNEAQ. After removal of 4 bases from V and 4 bases from J, the junction contained 7 bases not matched to a gene. The CDR3 loop reads CASSSRQGINQPQHF. As DNA, the CDR3 is TGTGCCAGCAGCTCCAGACAGGGAATTAATCAGCCCCAGCATTTT.

The chain carries TRBV6-2 or TRBV6-3 and TRBJ2-1; TRBD2 matches 11 bases. CDR1 is MNHEY, CDR2 SVGEGT, per germline. This CDR3 region has 16 residues. V gave up 2 bases and J gave up 1 base; unmatched junction bases: 1. The CDR3 DNA reads TGTGCCAGCAGTTACGGGACTAGCGGTTCCTACAATGAGCAGTTCTTC. This gives the protein CASSYGTSGSYNEQFF.

The sample holds a few counts of this clonotype. V is TRBV5-4 and J is TRBJ1-1; D is undetermined. The CDR3 spans 14 residues. Germline assignment: CDR1 SGHNT and CDR2 YYREEE (reference sequence). V was shortened by 1 base and J by 0 bases, with 7 bases between the two germline ends. CDR3 region: CASSLPGLNTEAFF. The CDR3 bases are TGTGCCAGCAGCTTGCCCGGACTGAACACTGAAGCTTTCTTT.

This clonotype showed up just a few times. The V and J genes are TRBV5-4 and TRBJ2-1; TRBD2 matches at 12 bases. CDR1 and CDR2 (germline): SGHNT, YYREEE (reference sequence). V was clipped by 4 bases and J by 6 bases; unmatched bases: 5. The CDR3 extends over 15 amino acids. CDR3 region: CASSPGTSGPNEQFF. Here the CDR3 DNA reads TGTGCCAGCAGCCCGGGGACTAGCGGGCCCAATGAGCAGTTCTTC. Full variable domain (outside the CDR3, taken from reference TRBV5-4 and TRBJ2-1): ETGVTQSPTHLIKTRGQQVTLRCSSQSGHNTVSWYQQALGQGPQFIFQYYREEENGRGNFPPRFSGLQFPNYSSELNVNALELDDSALYLCASSPGTSGPNEQFFGPGTRLTVL.

This clonotype was observed a handful of times. This chain connects TRBV27 to TRBJ2-7; TRBD2 matches 8 bases. The germline V gene encodes CDR1 MNHEY and CDR2 SMNVEV (reference sequence). J was trimmed by 6 bases and V by 4 bases; bases with no gene match: 11. The CDR3 is 15 amino acids. The chain's CDR3 is CASSSLSGRGREQYF. The CDR3 DNA reads as TGTGCCAGCAGTTCCCTCAGCGGGAGAGGTCGCGAGCAGTACTTC.

The CDR3: CASSLEGADTQYF. In DNA, the CDR3 is TGTGCCAGCAGCTTAGAAGGAGCAGATACGCAGTATTTT. The J gene is TRBJ2-3, the V gene TRBV11-2; unclear D gene. Trimming took 0 bases from V and 4 from J, leaving 5 bases between them. CDR1 and CDR2 (germline): SGHAT, FQNNGV. The CDR3 sequence is 13 residues long.